This T cell receptor beta chain came from a study of blood T cell repertoires in COVID-19. Study-wide background: Some COVID-19 samples were acute and others convalescent; all came from the United States, Italy and Spain. Nucleic acid was either cDNA or gDNA, and it came from T cells, B-cell-depleted T cells, or PBMCs.

Generated by immunoSEQ multiplex PCR, the TCRdb table keeps only in-frame clones and is missing some. The sample lists roughly 670,000 clones, 75% to 90% occurring once. This receptor was obtained from a woman younger than 30 with acute or convalescent COVID-19. The sample taken for sequencing was peripheral blood.

CDR3 residues: CASRKTGISNQPQHF. The CDR3 DNA reads as TGTGCCAGCAGAAAGACAGGGATCAGCAATCAGCCCCAGCATTTT. This chain links TRBV6-5 with TRBJ1-5, with TRBD1 matching 7 bases. CDR3 length equals 15 residues. Per the germline V gene, CDR1 is MNHEY and CDR2 is SVGAGI. Losses at the gene ends were 6 bases for V and 1 base for J; bases not matched to a gene: 6.